This T cell receptor beta chain was captured in a study of cytomegalovirus exposure and HLA in healthy donors. PCR used 60 Vbeta primers and 13 Jbeta primers. TCRdb's copy holds only in-frame clones and misses some; the assay was immunoSEQ multiplex PCR. The sample yields roughly 150,000 clones, about three quarters seen once. This CDR3 comprises 14 residues. After removal of 6 bases from V and 3 bases from J, the junction contained 6 bases not matched to a gene. CDR1 is KGHSH and CDR2 is LQKENI in the germline V gene. This clonotype was sampled from a male donor in good health and CMV-seronegative. The sequenced sample was PBMCs. V is TRBV18 and J is TRBJ1-1; 8 bases fit TRBD1. The CDR3 coding sequence is TGTGCCAGCTCTCCGACAGGGGCTGACACTGAAGCTTTCTTT. It yields the protein CASSPTGADTEAFF.